One sample yielded the 14 T cell receptor beta chains listed below, sequenced in a study of shared clonotypes between healthy human individuals. Some clones are missing from TCRdb's copy, which holds only in-frame ones; the method was immunoSEQ multiplex PCR. The sample includes some 1,400,000 clones, roughly 96% of them seen just once. Material: naive CD4+ T cells sorted from blood. The subset: CD45RA+ positively selected. The source is a man aged 25 to 40 in good health.

V usage is TRBV27 and J usage is TRBJ2-7, with D possibly being TRBD2 (6 bases). The germline gives CDR1 MNHEY, CDR2 SMNVEV (reference sequence). Trimming removed 8 bases at V and 4 bases at J, with 21 bases between. The CDR3 runs 15 residues. The CDR3 DNA is TGTGCCAGCTCCCATCCCTCGGGAGCCCCATACGAGCAGTACTTC. This gives the protein CASSHPSGAPYEQYF.

The genes are TRBV7-9 and TRBJ2-1, with 7 bases matching TRBD2. V lost 7 bases and J lost 2; bases outside the gene matches: 5. The CDR3 sequence is 14 residues long. Germline loops: CDR1 SEHNR, CDR2 FQNEAQ (reference sequence). The CDR3 here is CASTEGGTYNEQFF. The CDR3 DNA is TGTGCCAGCACCGAGGGAGGGACCTACAATGAGCAGTTCTTC.

V usage is TRBV19 and J usage is TRBJ1-5; D is undetermined. The germline V gene encodes CDR1 LNHDA and CDR2 SQIVND (reference sequence). Trimming cost V 0 bases and J 7 bases, with 10 bases left between them. The CDR3 has 14 residues. CDR3 in amino acids: CASSIDLADQPQHF. CDR3 DNA: TGTGCCAGTAGTATAGACCTCGCGGACCAGCCCCAGCATTTT.

V and J are TRBV28 and TRBJ1-5, with a possible D match to TRBD1 (5 bases). Germline lookup yields CDR1 MDHEN and CDR2 SYDVKM. V was trimmed by 5 bases and J by 0 bases, leaving 23 bases between them. The CDR3 sequence is 19 residues long. CDR3 loop: CASSTLRGGKTYSNQPQHF. As DNA, the CDR3 is TGTGCCAGCAGTACACTGCGCGGGGGAAAAACTTATAGCAATCAGCCCCAGCATTTT.

The chain's CDR3 is CASSSRGGSADLSGNTIYF. CDR3 nucleotides: TGCGCCAGCAGCTCCAGGGGGGGTTCGGCAGACCTCTCTGGAAACACCATATATTTT. V is TRBV5-1 and J is TRBJ1-3, with 7 bases that match TRBD1. This CDR3 spans 19 amino acids. V gave up 3 bases and J gave up 0 bases; unmatched junction bases: 15. CDR1 is SGHRS, CDR2 YFSETQ, per germline.

The rearrangement joins TRBV11-1 to TRBJ2-5; perhaps TRBD2 as D (6 bases). V lost 4 bases and J 4 bases, leaving 19 bases between the germline ends. Germline V gene data show CDR1 as SGHAT and CDR2 as FQDESV (reference sequence). This CDR3 region has 16 residues. CDR3 DNA: TGTGCCAGCAGCTCCCAAGACCTCTGGGGAGGAGAGACCCAGTACTTC. It specifies CASSSQDLWGGETQYF.

The V gene is TRBV6-5, the J gene TRBJ1-2; tentatively, D is TRBD1 (5 bases). V was clipped by 0 bases and J by 0 bases, with 8 bases between them. Germline V gives CDR1 MNHEY, CDR2 SVGAGI. The CDR3 spans 15 residues. CDR3 nucleotide sequence: TGTGCCAGCAGTTACTCGACAGTCGCTAACTATGGCTACACCTTC. It encodes CASSYSTVANYGYTF.

The rearrangement joins TRBV2 to TRBJ2-2; 8 nucleotides match TRBD2. Germline-derived CDR1 and CDR2 are SNHLY and FYNNEI. The CDR3 has 15 amino acids. V trimming: 0 bases; J trimming: 7 bases; junction bases outside the gene matches: 4. The CDR3 DNA reads as TGTGCCAGCAGTGAAGCACTAGCGGTAGGCGGGGAGCTGTTTTTT. This translates into CASSEALAVGGELFF.

This sequence joins TRBV21-1 and TRBJ1-5; the table's D call TRBD1 went unverified against the DNA. TRBV21-1 is annotated as a pseudogene. The CDR3 totals 16 residues. For the CDR3, the DNA is TGTGCCAGCAGCAAAGCGCAGAGGCAGGGGGAGCAGCCCCAGCATTTT. Translated: CASSKAQRQGEQPQHF.

This clone came up once. The rearrangement links TRBV28 to TRBJ2-2, with D perhaps matching TRBD1 (7 bases). CDR3 size: 17 residues. Trimming removed 7 bases at V and 4 bases at J, with 22 bases between. The germline CDR1 and CDR2 sequences are MDHEN and SYDVKM. CDR3 bases: TGTGCCAGCACCCCGCAAACCGGGGGACAGTTCACCGGGGAGCTGTTTTTT. Amino acid sequence: CASTPQTGGQFTGELFF.

The V call is TRBV11-3, the J call TRBJ2-5; D unresolved. Germline CDR1 is SGHNT and CDR2 is YENEEA. The CDR3 spans 12 residues. V was trimmed by 6 bases and J by 2 bases, leaving 7 bases between them. The CDR3 bases are TGTGCCAGCAGTCAAGGACAAGAGACCCAGTACTTC. The encoded protein is CASSQGQETQYF.

The J gene is TRBJ1-5, the V gene TRBV18; D ambiguous. Between the trimmed V and J ends, which lost 5 bases and 2 bases, there was a span of 13 bases. The CDR3 consists of 15 residues. Germline values: CDR1 KGHSH, CDR2 LQKENI. The CDR3 bases are TGTGCCAGCTCATCTATCCCGAATGGCAATCAGCCCCAGCATTTT. Translating it yields CASSSIPNGNQPQHF.

This clone was recorded once. The chain couples TRBV5-1 to TRBJ2-3; D is uncertain. Germline CDR1 reads SGHRS; CDR2 reads YFSETQ. Trimming took off 0 bases at V and 3 bases at J, with 11 bases between the two ends. This CDR3 is built from 15 residues. The CDR3 reads CASSLDLRNTDTQYF. CDR3 coding DNA: TGCGCCAGCAGCTTGGATCTGCGGAATACAGATACGCAGTATTTT. The full variable domain, its missing parts supplied by reference TRBV5-1 and TRBJ2-3, is KAGVTQTPRYLIKTRGQQVTLSCSPISGHRSVSWYQQTPGQGLQFLFEYFSETQRNKGNFPGRFSGRQFSNSRSEMNVSTLELGDSALYLCASSLDLRNTDTQYFGPGTRLTVL.

The V call is TRBV2, the J call TRBJ2-1; D unresolved. The CDR3 has 14 residues. Germline lookup yields CDR1 SNHLY and CDR2 FYNNEI. V shed 6 bases and J shed 7 bases, with 16 bases lying between them. The CDR3 sequence is CASSRRLARNEQFF. The CDR3 DNA follows: TGTGCCAGCAGCCGTCGGCTCGCTAGGAATGAGCAGTTCTTC.